This paragraph reports one T cell receptor (beta chain). Its specific antigen is unknown. There are no base qualities to consult, and no much larger clone falls within one base. The source of the sample is a study of T cell responses to AZD1222 COVID-19 vaccine (dated by TCRdb to 2020 to 2023). Turning to the overall study: A total of 233 trial participants underwent TCR sequencing, of whom 207 had received two doses of AZD1222 and about 26 had received two doses of the MenACWY control vaccine. Trial participants were enrolled by age into 18-55, 56-69 and 70-plus year subgroups, with approximately 150, 28 and 58 TCR-sequenced participants respectively.

From cysteine to phenylalanine, the CDR3 is 16 amino acids long. Of all the DNA, just the CDR3 is kept, 48 bases in frame from base 1. The germline V gene (reference sequence) yields MNHEY for CDR1 and SMNVEV for CDR2. Trimming takes 2 bases from V and 1 base from J, and the germline ends sit 12 bases apart. The CDR3 regions of human TCRbeta chains were subjected to immunosequencing. Regarding the original processing steps: Repertoire TCRs were checked for matches against a reference library of SARS-CoV-2-specific TCRs that had been generated using the MIRA antigen-specificity platform. Breadth meant the fraction of unique TCRs that were SARS-CoV-2-associated, whereas depth meant the fraction of total T cells that were SARS-CoV-2-associated. Using the MIRA data, each spike-specific TCR was assigned both to the spike region to which the TCR was reactive and to a CD4 or CD8 class. Log10-transformed breadth and depth values were compared by one-way ANOVA with Sidak's multiple comparisons tests. This is the immuneACCESS table as TCRdb keeps it, with only in-frame sequences that have V and J called. A part of the clones is gone; compared with another copy, unresolved V genes explain less than half, and the rest is unexplained. The V and J calls and clone size come from that table; D and trimming were worked out from the DNA. A total of about 140,000 clones appear in this sample, more than 70% of them only once. More than 3% of the sample is in the top ten clones.

Points the paper makes about the study in general: Participants were mostly white British, with more females than males. The authors suggested clonal diversity may have been underestimated. CD4 TCRs associated with the vaccine covered the entire spike protein, and the dominant responses were in regions 160-218 and 743-854. Only six AZD1222 recipients were SARS-CoV-2 seropositive at baseline, limiting conclusions about previously exposed vaccinees. Nearly half of unique spike-specific TCRs reportedly recognized epitopes outside regions mutated in the B.1.351 and B.1.1.7 variants. Spike-specific TCR breadth and depth rose significantly after two AZD1222 doses compared with day 0 and with MenACWY recipients. Because no day 14 peak-response samples were available, the repertoires could be characterized only after the peak T cell response. The 56-69-year group was small, and its depth increase did not reach significance, likely because of low power.

The time point label on this specimen signifies: about 28 days (+/-7) after the second vaccine dose. AZD1222 recipients whose second dose came at about 4 weeks and those whose second dose came at about 12 weeks were combined into one group, since spike-specific TCR depth and breadth did not differ between the two schedules. Vaccinee samples were obtained from the UK trials COV001 and COV002, which included a single-blind randomized controlled phase 2/3 trial of AZD1222 (ChAdOx1 nCoV-19) in healthy adults. Trial participant PBMC samples were collected at day 0 and day 28 after the second dose for TCRbeta chain sequencing.

The sequencing here drew on peripheral blood, taken 28 days after the second AZD1222 dose. The clonotype comes from an adult who received the AZD1222 COVID-19 vaccine. The chain is assembled from TRBV27 and TRBJ1-5, with no D gene named confidently. This receptor has the CDR3 CASSLTPGKSNQPQHF. The nucleotide sequence is given as TGTGCCAGCAGTTTAACCCCGGGCAAAAGCAATCAGCCCCAGCATTTT.